Listed below are T cell receptor beta chains from one sample, sequenced in a study of cytomegalovirus exposure and HLA in healthy donors. TCRdb's table, derived via immunoSEQ multiplex PCR, lists solely in-frame clones and lacks some. In the table there are around 110,000 clones, roughly 70% of which are singletons. Material: PBMCs. Receptors originate from a young woman in good health and CMV-seronegative. Each CDR3 is given with its conserved first and last residue. The D gene is left open where the match is weak. Rows give clone size only sometimes, using once, few, many, or a class for an expanded clone.

j_gene	d_gene	abundance	v_gene	CDR3nt	CDR3aa
TRBJ1-1	NA	NA	TRBV19	TGTGCCAGTAGTATAGGGGCGAAAACTGAAGCTTTCTTT	CASSIGAKTEAFF
TRBJ1-4	NA	NA	TRBV2	TGTGCCAGCGGGCCGGAAGCAACTAATGAAAAACTGTTTTTT	CASGPEATNEKLFF
TRBJ2-7	NA	NA	TRBV28	TGTGCCAGCAGGTCAGACGGGGATTACGAGCAGTACTTC	CASRSDGDYEQYF
TRBJ2-5	TRBD1	NA	TRBV4-1	TGCGCCAGCAGCCTTGGACAGGGGATTGAGGAGACCCAGTACTTC	CASSLGQGIEETQYF
TRBJ1-2	NA	NA	TRBV14	TGTGCCAGCAGCGACAGGAATAACTATGGCTACACCTTC	CASSDRNNYGYTF
TRBJ1-1	NA	NA	TRBV5-1	TGCGCCAGCAGCTTGGTTTGGGGAGAGAACACTGAAGCTTTCTTT	CASSLVWGENTEAFF
TRBJ2-2	NA	NA	TRBV15	TGTGCCACCAGCAGAGCCCGGGGAGCCAACACCGGGGAGCTGTTTTTT	CATSRARGANTGELFF
TRBJ1-1	NA	NA	TRBV28	TGTGCCAGCCGGGAGAACACTGAAGCTTTCTTT	CASRENTEAFF
TRBJ1-2	NA	NA	TRBV27	TGTGCCAGCAGTTTATGGGGACAAACGACGTACACCTTC	CASSLWGQTTYTF
TRBJ2-7	NA	NA	TRBV7-9	TGTGCCAGCAGCAATAGGGGGAATCCAGTCGAGCAGTACTTC	CASSNRGNPVEQYF
TRBJ2-7	NA	NA	TRBV27	TGTGCCAGCAGTTTCAGGGGAGACTCCTACGAGCAGTACTTC	CASSFRGDSYEQYF
TRBJ1-2	TRBD1	NA	TRBV5-1	TGCGCCAGCAGCTTGGGTTCAGGGGGGCTCTCCTATGGCTACACCTTC	CASSLGSGGLSYGYTF
TRBJ1-6	TRBD1	NA	TRBV19	TGTGCCAGTAGTATATCTTCCGGGACAGGGGTTAGTTCACCCCTCCACTTT	CASSISSGTGVSSPLHF
TRBJ1-5	NA	few	TRBV30	TGTGCCTGGTGCGGGCAAACGGGCAATCAGCCCCAGCATTTT	CAWCGQTGNQPQHF
TRBJ1-2	NA	once	TRBV6-1	TGTGCCAGCAGTGAGGGCAACTATGGCTACACCTTC	CASSEGNYGYTF
TRBJ1-2	NA	few	TRBV2	TGTGCCAGCAGTCGGGCGGGCTACGGCTACACCTTC	CASSRAGYGYTF
TRBJ2-5	NA	NA	TRBV11-3	TGTGCCAGCAGCTTAGTACTACAAGAGACCCAGTACTTC	CASSLVLQETQYF
TRBJ2-3	NA	NA	TRBV11-2	TGTGCCAGCAGCTCGGGACACCGCACAGATACGCAGTATTTT	CASSSGHRTDTQYF
TRBJ2-1	NA	few	TRBV27	TGTGCCACAAACGCGGGGGCCCGGAATGAGCAGTTCTTC	CATNAGARNEQFF
TRBJ2-6	NA	NA	TRBV7-9	TGTGCCAGCAGCTTAGTTCTTGGGGCCAACGTCCTGACTTTC	CASSLVLGANVLTF
TRBJ1-2	TRBD1	NA	TRBV7-9	TGTGCCAGCAGCGTACAGGGGGCGCAGCACTATGGCTACACCTTC	CASSVQGAQHYGYTF
TRBJ2-5	NA	NA	TRBV10-3	TGTGCCATCAGTGAAATAGGTCCAGGGCAAGAGACCCAGTACTTC	CAISEIGPGQETQYF
TRBJ1-1	TRBD1	NA	TRBV30	TGTGCCTGGAGTATGGACAGGGTTAACAATTCGCCCACTGAAGCTTTCTTT	CAWSMDRVNNSPTEAFF
TRBJ1-1	NA	NA	TRBV14	TGTGCCAGCAGCCAAGATTATACAGGGCTCACTGAAGCTTTCTTT	CASSQDYTGLTEAFF
TRBJ1-4	NA	once	TRBV28	TGTGCCAGCAGTTCTGAGGATAAACTGTTTTTT	CASSSEDKLFF
TRBJ1-1	NA	NA	TRBV30	TGTGCCTGGAGTGTACTGGACACTGAAGCTTTCTTT	CAWSVLDTEAFF
TRBJ1-1	NA	NA	TRBV29-1	TGCAGCGTTTTGAACAGATTGAACACTGAAGCTTTCTTT	CSVLNRLNTEAFF
TRBJ1-1	NA	NA	TRBV15	TGTGCCACCAGCAGAGGGTCAGGGAACACTGAAGCTTTCTTT	CATSRGSGNTEAFF
TRBJ2-1	NA	NA	TRBV28	TGTGCCAGCAGTTTTCGGGGTGTCAATGAGCAGTTCTTC	CASSFRGVNEQFF
TRBJ1-5	NA	NA	TRBV2	TGTGCCAGCAGGGGGGGTGATCGAGTAGAGCCCCAGCATTTT	CASRGGDRVEPQHF
TRBJ2-3	TRBD2	NA	TRBV5-1	TGCGCCAGCAGAGAGCGGGGGGCAGTCACAGATACGCAGTATTTT	CASRERGAVTDTQYF
TRBJ2-5	TRBD2	NA	TRBV5-6	TGTGCCAGCACCCCGGGTCCCCGGACTAGCCATCAAGAGACCCAGTACTTC	CASTPGPRTSHQETQYF
TRBJ1-1	NA	NA	TRBV5-1	TGCGCCAGCAGCTTATCCGGGGGAGGGTTGAACACTGAAGCTTTCTTT	CASSLSGGGLNTEAFF
TRBJ2-7	TRBD1	NA	TRBV27	TGTGCCAGCAGTTCGACAGGGGACGAGCAGTACTTC	CASSSTGDEQYF
TRBJ2-2	NA	NA	TRBV7-3	TGTGCCAGCAGCCCCACTCGTGATTTCAGGGAGCTGTTTTTT	CASSPTRDFRELFF
TRBJ1-4	TRBD1	NA	TRBV6-5	TGTGCCAGCAGGAGGACAGGGAGTGATGAAAAACTGTTTTTT	CASRRTGSDEKLFF
TRBJ2-7	NA	NA	TRBV28	TGTGCCAGCCAGGGAATCCTTTACGAGCAGTACTTC	CASQGILYEQYF
TRBJ1-1	NA	few	TRBV11-2	TGTGCCAGCAGCTTGTCTCTACTGAACACTGAAGCTTTCTTT	CASSLSLLNTEAFF
TRBJ2-3	NA	once	TRBV5-1	TGCGCCAGCAGCTTACAGAGCGGCAGGATGGATACGCAGTATTTT	CASSLQSGRMDTQYF
TRBJ2-7	NA	NA	TRBV29-1	TGCAGCGTTGAGGCAGGGTCACTCGAGCAGTACTTC	CSVEAGSLEQYF
TRBJ2-3	TRBD2	few	TRBV7-2	TGTGCCAGCAGCCACCGACTAGCGGGGGGGCCGACAGATACGCAGTATTTT	CASSHRLAGGPTDTQYF
TRBJ1-1	TRBD1	NA	TRBV28	TGTGCCAGCAGTCCCCTCTCCCTAACAGGGGAGGCTGAAGCTTTCTTT	CASSPLSLTGEAEAFF
TRBJ2-2	TRBD2	NA	TRBV5-6	TGTGCCAGCAGCCTCCGGGACTATTACACCGGGGAGCTGTTTTTT	CASSLRDYYTGELFF
TRBJ2-3	NA	few	TRBV7-9	TGTGCCAGCAGCCCGGGACACGATGGTGGTACGCAGTATTTT	CASSPGHDGGTQYF
TRBJ2-7	TRBD2	NA	TRBV5-1	TGCGCCAGCTCCGGACTAGCGGGGAACTCCTACGAGCAGTACTTC	CASSGLAGNSYEQYF
TRBJ1-1	TRBD1	few	TRBV4-1	TGCGCCAGCAGCCGAGGACAGGACGTTTATGAAGCTTTCTTT	CASSRGQDVYEAFF
TRBJ2-1	NA	few	TRBV7-8	TGTGCCAGCAGCTCCCTCCTAGCGTCGACCGACAATGAGCAGTTCTTC	CASSSLLASTDNEQFF
TRBJ1-1	NA	NA	TRBV10-3	TGTGCCATCAGTGAGTCGACGGGGGACACTGAAGCTTTCTTT	CAISESTGDTEAFF
TRBJ2-7	NA	NA	TRBV6-1	TGTGCCAGCAGTAGGACAGCGGTCGGCGAGCAGTACTTC	CASSRTAVGEQYF
TRBJ2-3	NA	NA	TRBV7-9	TGTGCCAGCAGCCCCGTTAACTCCGCAGACAGCACAAATACGCAGTATTTT	CASSPVNSADSTNTQYF
TRBJ2-3	TRBD1	NA	TRBV19	TGTGCCAGTAGTGCCGACAGGGGGCGCGACACAGATACGCAGTATTTT	CASSADRGRDTDTQYF
TRBJ1-6	TRBD1	NA	TRBV29-1	TGCAGCGTGGCTGACAGGGGCACCCTCCACTTT	CSVADRGTLHF
TRBJ2-7	NA	NA	TRBV4-2	TGTGCCAGCAGCCAAGATCTGGCGGGGGAGCAGTACTTC	CASSQDLAGEQYF
TRBJ2-7	NA	NA	TRBV5-5	TGTGCCAGCAGCTTGAGTAGAGCAGGTCCCAACGAGCAGTACTTC	CASSLSRAGPNEQYF
TRBJ1-1	NA	NA	TRBV19	TGTGCCAGTAGTATTGGTGGACACTGGAACACTGAAGCTTTCTTT	CASSIGGHWNTEAFF
TRBJ2-3	NA	NA	TRBV5-6	TGTGCCAGCAGCTTGCTAGATAGGGAGCCAGATACGCAGTATTTT	CASSLLDREPDTQYF
TRBJ1-6	NA	NA	TRBV28	TGTGCCAGCAATGACGGACAGACTTATAATTCACCCCTCCACTTT	CASNDGQTYNSPLHF
TRBJ2-3	TRBD2	medium-sized	TRBV6-1	TGTGCCAGCAGTGAACTAGCGGGGGGGCCAGATACGCAGTATTTT	CASSELAGGPDTQYF